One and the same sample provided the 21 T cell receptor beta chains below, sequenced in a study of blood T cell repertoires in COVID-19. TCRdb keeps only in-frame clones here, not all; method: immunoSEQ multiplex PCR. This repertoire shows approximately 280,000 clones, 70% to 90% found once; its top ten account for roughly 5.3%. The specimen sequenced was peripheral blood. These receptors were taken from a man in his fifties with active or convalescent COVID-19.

CDR3 DNA: TGCGCCAGCAGCCAAATTCCTCTTACACCCCTCCACTTT. It yields the protein CASSQIPLTPLHF. The rearrangement joins TRBV4-1 to TRBJ1-6, with D unclear. Germline CDR1 MGHRA, CDR2 YSYEKL. The CDR3 contains 13 residues. With 2 bases removed from V and 11 bases from J, the gap between germline ends came to 10 bases.

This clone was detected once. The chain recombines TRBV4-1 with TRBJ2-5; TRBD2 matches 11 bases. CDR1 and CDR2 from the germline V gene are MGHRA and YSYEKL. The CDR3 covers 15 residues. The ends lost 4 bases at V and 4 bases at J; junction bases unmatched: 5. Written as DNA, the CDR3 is TGCGCCAGCAGCCCCCGCGGACTAGCGGGAGAGACCCAGTACTTC. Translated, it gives CASSPRGLAGETQYF.

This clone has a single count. The CDR3 here is CASSGGLPTDTQYF. The CDR3 DNA reads as TGTGCCAGCAGTGGCGGACTACCCACAGATACGCAGTATTTT. The genes are TRBV25-1 and TRBJ2-3; a weak D match, TRBD2 (6 bases). The CDR3 has 14 residues. Trimming stripped 4 bases from V and 2 bases from J, with 10 bases between. CDR1 and CDR2 from the germline V gene are MGHDK and SYGVNS.

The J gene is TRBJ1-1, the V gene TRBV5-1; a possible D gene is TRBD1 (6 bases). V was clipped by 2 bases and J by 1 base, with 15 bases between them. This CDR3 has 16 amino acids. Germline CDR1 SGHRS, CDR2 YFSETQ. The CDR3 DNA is TGCGCCAGCAGCTTTAGCAGGGGAAATCGGAACACTGAAGCTTTCTTT. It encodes CASSFSRGNRNTEAFF.

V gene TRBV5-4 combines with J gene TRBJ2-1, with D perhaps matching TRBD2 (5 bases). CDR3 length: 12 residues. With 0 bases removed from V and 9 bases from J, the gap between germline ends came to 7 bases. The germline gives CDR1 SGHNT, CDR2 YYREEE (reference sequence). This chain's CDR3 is CASSLEAAEQFF. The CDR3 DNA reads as TGTGCCAGCAGCTTGGAAGCGGCTGAGCAGTTCTTC.

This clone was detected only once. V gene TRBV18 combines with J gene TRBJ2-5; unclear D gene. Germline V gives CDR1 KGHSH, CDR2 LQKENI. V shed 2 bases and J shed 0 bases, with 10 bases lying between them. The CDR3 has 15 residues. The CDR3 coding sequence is TGTGCCAGCTCACCAGGAGCTCGGGACCAAGAGACCCAGTACTTC. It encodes CASSPGARDQETQYF. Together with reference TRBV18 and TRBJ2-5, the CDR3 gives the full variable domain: NAGVMQNPRHLVRRRGQEARLRCSPMKGHSHVYWYRQLPEEGLKFMVYLQKENIIDESGMPKERFSAEFPKEGPSILRIQQVVRGDSAAYFCASSPGARDQETQYFGPGTRLLVL.

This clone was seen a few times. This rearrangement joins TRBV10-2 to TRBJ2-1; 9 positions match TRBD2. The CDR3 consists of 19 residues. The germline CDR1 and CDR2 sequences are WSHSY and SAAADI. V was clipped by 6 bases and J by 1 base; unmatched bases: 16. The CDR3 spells CASRGAGGPAGGSYNEQFF. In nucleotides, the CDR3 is TGCGCCAGCAGGGGAGCGGGAGGACCCGCCGGAGGGTCCTACAATGAGCAGTTCTTC.

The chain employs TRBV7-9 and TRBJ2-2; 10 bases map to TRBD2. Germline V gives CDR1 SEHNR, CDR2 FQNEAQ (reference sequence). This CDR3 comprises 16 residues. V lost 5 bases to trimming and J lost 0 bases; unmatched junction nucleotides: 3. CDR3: CASSPGLAANTGELFF. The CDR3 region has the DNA TGTGCCAGCAGCCCTGGACTAGCGGCGAACACCGGGGAGCTGTTTTTT. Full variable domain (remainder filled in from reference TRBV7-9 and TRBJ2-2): DTGVSQNPRHKITKRGQNVTFRCDPISEHNRLYWYRQTLGQGPEFLTYFQNEAQLEKSRLLSDRFSAERPKGSFSTLEIQRTEQGDSAMYLCASSPGLAANTGELFFGEGSRLTVL.

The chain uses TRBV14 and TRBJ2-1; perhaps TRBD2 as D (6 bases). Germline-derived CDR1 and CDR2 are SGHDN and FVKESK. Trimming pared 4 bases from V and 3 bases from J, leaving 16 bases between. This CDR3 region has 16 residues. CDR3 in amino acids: CASSPQGGIVYNEQFF. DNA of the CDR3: TGTGCCAGCAGCCCCCAGGGCGGGATCGTCTACAATGAGCAGTTCTTC.

DNA of the CDR3: TGTGCCAGCAGCTCTGAGCCAGATACGCAGTATTTT. Residues: CASSSEPDTQYF. The chain recombines TRBV7-8 with TRBJ2-3; no definite D call. Trimming removed 4 bases from V and 4 bases from J, with 6 bases in between. Germline V gene sequence: CDR1 SGHVS, CDR2 FQNEAQ. This CDR3 is built from 12 residues.

The CDR3 nucleotides read TGTGCCAGCAGCTTAGATCGCGGGAGCACAGATACGCAGTATTTT. This sequence encodes CASSLDRGSTDTQYF. The genes are TRBV7-2 and TRBJ2-3; a weak D match, TRBD2 (5 bases). The CDR3 consists of 15 residues. Trimming stripped 1 base from V and 0 bases from J, with 8 bases between. Germline V gene lookup returns CDR1 SGHTA and CDR2 FQGNSA.

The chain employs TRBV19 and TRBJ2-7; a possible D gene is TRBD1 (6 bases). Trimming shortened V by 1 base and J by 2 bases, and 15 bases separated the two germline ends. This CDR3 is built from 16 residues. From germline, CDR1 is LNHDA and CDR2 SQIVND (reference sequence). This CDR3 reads CASSIAGQGFAYEQYF. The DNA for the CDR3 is TGTGCCAGTAGTATAGCTGGGCAGGGGTTTGCCTACGAGCAGTACTTC.

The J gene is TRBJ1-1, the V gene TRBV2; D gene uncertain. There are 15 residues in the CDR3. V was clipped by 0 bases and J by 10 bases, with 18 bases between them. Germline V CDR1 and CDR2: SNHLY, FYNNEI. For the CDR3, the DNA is TGTGCCAGCAGTGAAGCATCGTTGGGAGGCTCTAGAGCTTTCTTT. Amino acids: CASSEASLGGSRAFF.

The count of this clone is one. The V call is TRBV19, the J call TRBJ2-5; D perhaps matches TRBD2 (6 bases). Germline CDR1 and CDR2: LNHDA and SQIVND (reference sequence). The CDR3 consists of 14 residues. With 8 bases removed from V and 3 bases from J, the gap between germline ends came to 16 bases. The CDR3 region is CASAAGRGKETQYF. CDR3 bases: TGTGCCAGTGCCGCGGGACGGGGGAAAGAGACCCAGTACTTC.

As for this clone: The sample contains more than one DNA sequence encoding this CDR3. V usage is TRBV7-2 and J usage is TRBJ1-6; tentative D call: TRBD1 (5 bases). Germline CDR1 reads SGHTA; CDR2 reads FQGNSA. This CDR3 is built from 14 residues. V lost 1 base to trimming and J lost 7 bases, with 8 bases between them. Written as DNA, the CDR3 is TGTGCCAGCAGCTTAGGGACAAGCAATTCACCCCTCCACTTT. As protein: CASSLGTSNSPLHF.

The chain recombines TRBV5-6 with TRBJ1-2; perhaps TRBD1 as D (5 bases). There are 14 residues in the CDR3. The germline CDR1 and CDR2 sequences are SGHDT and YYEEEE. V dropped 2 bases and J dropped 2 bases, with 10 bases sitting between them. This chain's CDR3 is CASSLRSGNYGYTF. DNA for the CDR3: TGTGCCAGCAGCTTAAGGTCAGGGAACTATGGCTACACCTTC.

The CDR3 is CASSLVGGREVGELFF. CDR3 in DNA: TGTGCCAGCAGCTTGGTTGGCGGGAGAGAGGTTGGGGAGCTGTTTTTT. The rearrangement links TRBV5-6 to TRBJ2-2, with 7 bases matching TRBD2. V was clipped by 0 bases and J by 8 bases; unmatched bases: 10. There are 16 residues in the CDR3. The germline V gene has CDR1 SGHDT and CDR2 YYEEEE. Using reference TRBV5-6 and TRBJ2-2 for the parts outside the CDR3, the full variable domain is DAGVTQSPTHLIKTRGQQVTLRCSPKSGHDTVSWYQQALGQGPQFIFQYYEEEERQRGNFPDRFSGHQFPNYSSELNVNALLLGDSALYLCASSLVGGREVGELFFGEGSRLTVL.

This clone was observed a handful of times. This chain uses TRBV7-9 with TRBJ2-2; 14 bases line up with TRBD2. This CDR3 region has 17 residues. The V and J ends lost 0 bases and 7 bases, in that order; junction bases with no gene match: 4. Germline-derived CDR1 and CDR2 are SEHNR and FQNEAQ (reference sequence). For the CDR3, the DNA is TGTGCCAGCAGCTTAGCTCCGGGACTAGCGGGAGTCGGGGAGCTGTTTTTT. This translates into CASSLAPGLAGVGELFF.

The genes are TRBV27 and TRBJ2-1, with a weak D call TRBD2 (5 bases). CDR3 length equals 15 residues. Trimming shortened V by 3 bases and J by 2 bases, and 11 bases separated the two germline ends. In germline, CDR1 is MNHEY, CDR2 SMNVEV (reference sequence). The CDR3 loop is CASSFRLAPYNEQFF. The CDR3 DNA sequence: TGTGCCAGCAGTTTCCGGCTAGCCCCCTACAATGAGCAGTTCTTC.

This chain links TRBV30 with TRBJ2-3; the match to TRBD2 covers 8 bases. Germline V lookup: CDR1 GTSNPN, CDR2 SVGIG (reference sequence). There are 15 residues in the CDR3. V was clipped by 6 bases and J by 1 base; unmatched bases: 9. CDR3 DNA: TGTGCCTGTGGGACTAGTCGAGGGGGCACAGATACGCAGTATTTT. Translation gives CACGTSRGGTDTQYF.

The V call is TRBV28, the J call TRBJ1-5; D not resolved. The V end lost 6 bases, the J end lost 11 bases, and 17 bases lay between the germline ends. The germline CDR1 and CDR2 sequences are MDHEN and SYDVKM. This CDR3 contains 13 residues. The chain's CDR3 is CASSLEAGRSQHF. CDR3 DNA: TGTGCCAGCAGCCTCGAGGCTGGCAGATCCCAGCATTTT. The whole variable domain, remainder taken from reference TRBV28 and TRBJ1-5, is DVKVTQSSRYLVKRTGEKVFLECVQDMDHENMFWYRQDPGLGLRLIYFSYDVKMKEKGDIPEGYSVSREKKERFSLILESASTNQTSMYLCASSLEAGRSQHFGDGTRLSIL.